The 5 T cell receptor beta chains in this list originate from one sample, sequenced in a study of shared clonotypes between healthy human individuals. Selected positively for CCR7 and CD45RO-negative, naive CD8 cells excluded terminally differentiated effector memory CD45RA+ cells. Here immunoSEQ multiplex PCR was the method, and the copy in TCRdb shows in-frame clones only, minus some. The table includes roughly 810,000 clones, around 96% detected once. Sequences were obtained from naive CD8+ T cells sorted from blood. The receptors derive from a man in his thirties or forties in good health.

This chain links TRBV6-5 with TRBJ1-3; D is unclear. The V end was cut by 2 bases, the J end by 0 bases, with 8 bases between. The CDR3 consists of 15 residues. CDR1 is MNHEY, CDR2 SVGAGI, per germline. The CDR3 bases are TGTGCCAGCAGTTACGACACAACCTCTGGAAACACCATATATTTT. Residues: CASSYDTTSGNTIYF.

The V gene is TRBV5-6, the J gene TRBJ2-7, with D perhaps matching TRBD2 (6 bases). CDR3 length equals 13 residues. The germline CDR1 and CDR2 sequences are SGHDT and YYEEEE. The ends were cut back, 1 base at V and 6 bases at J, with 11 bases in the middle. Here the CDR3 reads CASSLSMRGEQYF. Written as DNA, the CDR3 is TGTGCCAGCAGCTTGAGTATGCGGGGCGAGCAGTACTTC.

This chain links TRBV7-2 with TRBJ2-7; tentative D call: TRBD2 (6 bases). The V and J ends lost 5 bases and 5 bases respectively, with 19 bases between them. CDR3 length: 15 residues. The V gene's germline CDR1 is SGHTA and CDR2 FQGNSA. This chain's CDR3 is CASSRRGTSPHEQYF. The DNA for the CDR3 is TGTGCCAGCAGCCGGAGGGGAACTAGCCCCCACGAGCAGTACTTC. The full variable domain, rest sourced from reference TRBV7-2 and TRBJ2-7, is GAGVSQSPSNKVTEKGKDVELRCDPISGHTALYWYRQSLGQGLEFLIYFQGNSAPDKSGLPSDRFSAERTGGSVSTLTIQRTQQEDSAVYLCASSRRGTSPHEQYFGPGTRLTVT.

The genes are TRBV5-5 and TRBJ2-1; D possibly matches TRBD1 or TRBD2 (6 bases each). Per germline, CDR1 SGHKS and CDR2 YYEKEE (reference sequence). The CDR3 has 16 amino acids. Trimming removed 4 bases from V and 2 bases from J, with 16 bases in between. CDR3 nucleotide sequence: TGTGCCAGCAGCCGGGGGCACTCCGCGCCCTACAATGAGCAGTTCTTC. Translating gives CASSRGHSAPYNEQFF.

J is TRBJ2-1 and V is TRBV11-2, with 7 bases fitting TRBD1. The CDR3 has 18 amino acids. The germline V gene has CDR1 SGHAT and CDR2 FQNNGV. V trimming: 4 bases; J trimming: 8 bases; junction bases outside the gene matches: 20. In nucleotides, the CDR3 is TGTGCCAGCAGCTACCCGCAAGACCCGACAGGGAATGGCGATGAGCAGTTCTTC. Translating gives CASSYPQDPTGNGDEQFF. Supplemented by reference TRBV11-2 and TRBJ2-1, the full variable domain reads EAGVAQSPRYKIIEKRQSVAFWCNPISGHATLYWYQQILGQGPKLLIQFQNNGVVDDSQLPKDRFSAERLKGVDSTLKIQPAKLEDSAVYLCASSYPQDPTGNGDEQFFGPGTRLTVL.